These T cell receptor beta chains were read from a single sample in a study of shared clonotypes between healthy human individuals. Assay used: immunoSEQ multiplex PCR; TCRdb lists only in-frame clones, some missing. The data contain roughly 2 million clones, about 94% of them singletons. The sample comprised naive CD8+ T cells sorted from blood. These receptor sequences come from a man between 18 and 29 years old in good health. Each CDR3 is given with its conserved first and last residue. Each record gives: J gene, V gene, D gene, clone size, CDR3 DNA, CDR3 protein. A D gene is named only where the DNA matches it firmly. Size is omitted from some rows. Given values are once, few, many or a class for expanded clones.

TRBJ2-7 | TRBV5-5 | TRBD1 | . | TGTGCCAGCAGCTTGGCAGGGGGCGTTGGTTTATCCTACGAGCAGTACTTC | CASSLAGGVGLSYEQYF
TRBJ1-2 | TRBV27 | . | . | TGTGCCAGCAGCCTTCCGGGCTATGGCTACACCTTC | CASSLPGYGYTF
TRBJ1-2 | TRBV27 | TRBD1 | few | TGTGCCAGCAGGGGGACAGGGGGGAACTATGGCTACACCTTC | CASRGTGGNYGYTF
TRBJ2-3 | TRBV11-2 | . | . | TGTGCCAGCAACGCCGGGTCTAGCTCCGCGGATACGCAGTATTTT | CASNAGSSSADTQYF
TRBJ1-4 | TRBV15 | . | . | TGTGCCACCAGCAGAGTTCAGGGAGCAACTAATGAAAAACTGTTTTTT | CATSRVQGATNEKLFF
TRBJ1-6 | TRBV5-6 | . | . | TGTGCCAGCAGCTTGGGGGGCCCCAGCTCCTATAATTCACCCCTCCACTTT | CASSLGGPSSYNSPLHF
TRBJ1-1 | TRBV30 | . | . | TGTGCCTGGAGTGCATCGAACACTGAAGCTTTCTTT | CAWSASNTEAFF
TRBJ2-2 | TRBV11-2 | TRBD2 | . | TGTGCCAGCATCGGACTAGCGGGAGGGCCGGGGGAGCTGTTTTTT | CASIGLAGGPGELFF
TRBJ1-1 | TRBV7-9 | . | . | TGTGCCAGCAGCTCCGGCCACACTGAAGCTTTCTTT | CASSSGHTEAFF
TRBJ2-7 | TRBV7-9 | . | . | TGTGCCAGCAGCATCGAAGACGAGCAGTACTTC | CASSIEDEQYF
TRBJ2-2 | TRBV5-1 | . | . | TGCGCCAGCAGCTTGAACGGGGCCGGGGAGCTGTTTTTT | CASSLNGAGELFF
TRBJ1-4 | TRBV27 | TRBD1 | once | TGTGCCAGCACGACAGGGTACGGGGAAAAACTGTTTTTT | CASTTGYGEKLFF
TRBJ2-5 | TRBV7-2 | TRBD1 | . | TGTGCCAGCAGCTTAGGGGACAGGGCCCAAGAGACCCAGTACTTC | CASSLGDRAQETQYF
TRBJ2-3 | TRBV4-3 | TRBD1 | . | TGCGCCAGCAGCCAAGTATGGGACAGGGTTACAGATACGCAGTATTTT | CASSQVWDRVTDTQYF
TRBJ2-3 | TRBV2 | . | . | TGTGCCAGCAGTGAAAGGAAATACAGCACAGATACGCAGTATTTT | CASSERKYSTDTQYF
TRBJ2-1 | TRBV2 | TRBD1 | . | TGTGCCAGCAGCCGGACAGGGGAATACAATGAGCAGTTCTTC | CASSRTGEYNEQFF
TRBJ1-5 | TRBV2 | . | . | TGTGCCAGCAGAGCGGGGCATAGCAATCAGCCCCAGCATTTT | CASRAGHSNQPQHF
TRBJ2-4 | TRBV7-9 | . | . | TGTGCCAGCAGCCCAATAGACCTAGCCAAAAACATTCAGTACTTC | CASSPIDLAKNIQYF
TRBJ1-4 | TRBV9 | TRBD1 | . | TGTGCCAGCAGCGCCACAGGGGTCGCTAATGAAAAACTGTTTTTT | CASSATGVANEKLFF
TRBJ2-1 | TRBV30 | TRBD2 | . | TGTGCCTGGAGTCTGGCTCAACTAGCGACCTACAATGAGCAGTTCTTC | CAWSLAQLATYNEQFF
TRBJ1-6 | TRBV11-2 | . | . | TGTGCCAGCAGCTTAGACTCACCCCTCCACTTT | CASSLDSPLHF
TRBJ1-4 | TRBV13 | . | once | TGTGCCAGCAGCCATTTGGGACAAACAAATGAAAAACTGTTTTTT | CASSHLGQTNEKLFF
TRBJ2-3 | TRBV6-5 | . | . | TGTGCCAGCAGTCCCCCATTGGGAGTGGGAGATACGCAGTATTTT | CASSPPLGVGDTQYF
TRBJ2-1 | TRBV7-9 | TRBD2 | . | TGTGCCAGCAGCGCCTTTTTTAGCGGGAGCCCCAATGAGCAGTTCTTC | CASSAFFSGSPNEQFF
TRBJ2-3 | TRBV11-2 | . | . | TGTGCCAGCAGCGCGGGTCCCGGGACGAACACAGATACGCAGTATTTT | CASSAGPGTNTDTQYF
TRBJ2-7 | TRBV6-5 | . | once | TGTGCCAGCAGTTACCCCCAATACGAGCAGTACTTC | CASSYPQYEQYF
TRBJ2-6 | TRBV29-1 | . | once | TGCAGCGCCCGGTTAAGGGGCGGGGGGGCCAACGTCCTGACTTTC | CSARLRGGGANVLTF
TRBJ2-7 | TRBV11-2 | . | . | TGTGCCAGCAGCTTAGCCGGCGGAAACTACGAGCAGTACTTC | CASSLAGGNYEQYF
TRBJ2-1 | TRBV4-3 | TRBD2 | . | TGCGCCAGCAGCCAACGGCGGGAGGGAAAAGACAATGAGCAGTTCTTC | CASSQRREGKDNEQFF
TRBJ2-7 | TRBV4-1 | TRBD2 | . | TGCGCCAGCAGCCAAGATACGGGACTAGCGGGTACCTACGAGCAGTACTTC | CASSQDTGLAGTYEQYF
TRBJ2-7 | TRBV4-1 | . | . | TGCGCCAGCAGCCAGAGAGCTGGGTCCTACGAGCAGTACTTC | CASSQRAGSYEQYF
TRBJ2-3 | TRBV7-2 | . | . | TGTGCCAGCAGCTTAGGGGTAGCGAGATACACAGATACGCAGTATTTT | CASSLGVARYTDTQYF
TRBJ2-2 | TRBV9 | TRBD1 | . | TGTGCCAGCAGCGTAGAAGGGACAGTAAACACCGGGGAGCTGTTTTTT | CASSVEGTVNTGELFF
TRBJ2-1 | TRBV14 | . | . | TGTGCCAGCAGCCACGCCGCAGGGTACTACAATGAGCAGTTCTTC | CASSHAAGYYNEQFF
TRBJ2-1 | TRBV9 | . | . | TGTGCCAGCAGCGTAGGCGGCAGCCCTGAGCAGTTCTTC | CASSVGGSPEQFF
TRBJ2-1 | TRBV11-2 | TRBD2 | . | TGTGCCAGCAGCTTAGCGGGGGGGCGAAATGAGCAGTTCTTC | CASSLAGGRNEQFF
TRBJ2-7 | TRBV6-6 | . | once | TGTGCCAGCAGTCCGCACAGGGTGGAGGGCGAGCAGTACTTC | CASSPHRVEGEQYF
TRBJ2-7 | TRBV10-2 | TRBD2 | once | TGCGCCAGCAGTGACAGCGGGAGGTCCTACGAGCAGTACTTC | CASSDSGRSYEQYF
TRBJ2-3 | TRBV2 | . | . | TGTGCCAGCAGTGGGGGGCCAAGAGATACGCAGTATTTT | CASSGGPRDTQYF
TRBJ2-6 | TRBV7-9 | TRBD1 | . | TGTGCCAGCAGCTTAGAACCGGGACAGGACTCTGGGGCCAACGTCCTGACTTTC | CASSLEPGQDSGANVLTF
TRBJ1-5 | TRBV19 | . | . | TGTGCCAGTAACCCCCTATCAATGTCCAAGGGCAATCAGCCCCAGCATTTT | CASNPLSMSKGNQPQHF
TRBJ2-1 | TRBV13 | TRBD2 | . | TGTGCCAGTTCCTCTAGCGGGAGTATATTTCACAATGAGCAGTTCTTC | CASSSSGSIFHNEQFF
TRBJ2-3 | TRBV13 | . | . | TGTGCCAGCAGCTTAAGGTCGGGGGCGGGGGTAGATACGCAGTATTTT | CASSLRSGAGVDTQYF
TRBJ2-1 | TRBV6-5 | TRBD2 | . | TGTGCCAGCAGTTACTTTGCTAGCGGAGAAGATGAGCAGTTCTTC | CASSYFASGEDEQFF
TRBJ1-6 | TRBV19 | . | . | TGTGCCAGTAGTATTGGGGGGTATTCACCCCTCCACTTT | CASSIGGYSPLHF
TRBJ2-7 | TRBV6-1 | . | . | TGTGCCAGCAGGGGCGGACGGGATCCCTACGAGCAGTACTTC | CASRGGRDPYEQYF
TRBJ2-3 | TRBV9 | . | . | TGTGCCAGCAGCGGGACAGTCACAGATACGCAGTATTTT | CASSGTVTDTQYF
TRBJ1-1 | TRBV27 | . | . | TGTGCCAGCAGTTTTGGGGGGGCGATGAACACTGAAGCTTTCTTT | CASSFGGAMNTEAFF
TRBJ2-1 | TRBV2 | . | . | TGTGCCAGCATCCTCGAAGGGTTACAAAGCTCCTACAATGAGCAGTTCTTC | CASILEGLQSSYNEQFF
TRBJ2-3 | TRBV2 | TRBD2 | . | TGTGCCAGCAGTGAACGGGGACTAGCGGGGGCACCGGATACGCAGTATTTT | CASSERGLAGAPDTQYF
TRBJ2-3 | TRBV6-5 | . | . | TGTGCCAGCAGTTACGGTAGAACAAGACCCACAGATACGCAGTATTTT | CASSYGRTRPTDTQYF
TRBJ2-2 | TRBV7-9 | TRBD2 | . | TGTGCCCTAGCGGGGTACACCGGGGAGCTGTTTTTT | CALAGYTGELFF
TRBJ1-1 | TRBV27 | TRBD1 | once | TGTGCCAGCAGTTTGGGACAGGGGAATGGAGCTTTCTTT | CASSLGQGNGAFF
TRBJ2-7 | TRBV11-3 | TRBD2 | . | TGTGCCAGCAGCTCGGGACTAGCGGGAGACGAGCAGTACTTC | CASSSGLAGDEQYF